This passage covers 20 T cell receptor beta chains from one sample sequenced in a study of T-cell memory formation after mild COVID-19. TCRdb reanalysed the 5' RACE reads using MiXCR and keeps one entry per CDR3 protein. The table records around 300,000 distinct CDR3 sequences, roughly 13% of them present only once. The sequencing sample was made of PBMCs or a T cell subset sorted from them (not recorded which). The receptors here all came from a man between 18 and 29 years old who had mild COVID-19 (a few samples of this study predate the infection). Cell type and time point are not known.

This clonotype showed up many times. This chain links TRBV7-2 with TRBJ1-2, with D unresolved. This CDR3 spans 12 amino acids. Per the germline V gene, CDR1 is SGHTA and CDR2 is FQGNSA. Trimming pared 2 bases from V and 5 bases from J, leaving 6 bases between. The CDR3 DNA is TGTGCCAGCAGCTTATCACCTTATGGCTACACCTTC. Translation: CASSLSPYGYTF.

This clonotype has only a few counts. The chain links TRBV7-3 to TRBJ2-3; D is perhaps TRBD2 (5 bases). Trimming took off 5 bases at V and 1 base at J, with 13 bases between the two ends. Germline values: CDR1 SGHTA, CDR2 FQGTGA. The CDR3 has 15 residues. CDR3 DNA sequence: TGTGCCAGCAGCCCCACCCGGACTGGCACAGATACGCAGTATTTT. This encodes CASSPTRTGTDTQYF. Drawing the rest from reference TRBV7-3 and TRBJ2-3, the complete variable domain is GAGVSQTPSNKVTEKGKYVELRCDPISGHTALYWYRQSLGQGPEFLIYFQGTGAADDSGLPNDRFFAVRPEGSVSTLKIQRTERGDSAVYLCASSPTRTGTDTQYFGPGTRLTVL.

The chain employs TRBV2 and TRBJ2-5, with D possibly TRBD2 on 6 matching bases. This CDR3 comprises 16 residues. Germline CDR1 is SNHLY and CDR2 is FYNNEI. Between the trimmed V and J ends, which lost 4 bases and 4 bases, there was a span of 19 bases. In nucleotides, the CDR3 is TGTGCCAGCAGTGGGGGGACTTATTATTTTACAGAGACCCAGTACTTC. The encoded protein is CASSGGTYYFTETQYF.

This clonotype was counted only a few times. The chain carries TRBV6-6 and TRBJ1-2, with no clear D. Trimming took 2 bases from V and 2 from J, leaving 9 bases between them. The CDR3 is 14 amino acids. Germline V gene sequence: CDR1 MNHNY, CDR2 SVGAGI (reference sequence). This CDR3 reads CASSYGRGNYGYTF. The CDR3 DNA reads TGTGCCAGCAGTTACGGGCGAGGGAACTATGGCTACACCTTC.

The chain recombines TRBV20-1 with TRBJ1-1; unclear D gene. CDR1 and CDR2 from the germline V gene are DFQATT and SNEGSKA (reference sequence). This CDR3 region has 13 residues. Trimming removed 2 bases from V and 4 bases from J, with 11 bases in between. CDR3 nucleotides: TGCAGTGCTAGAACCGTCTTTGCCACTGAAGCTTTCTTT. Encoded protein: CSARTVFATEAFF.

This clonotype appeared a single time. The V gene is TRBV6-5, the J gene TRBJ2-2, with 9 bases that match TRBD2. The CDR3 extends over 16 amino acids. The V and J ends lost 2 bases and 6 bases, in that order; junction bases with no gene match: 7. In germline, CDR1 is MNHEY, CDR2 SVGAGI. CDR3 nucleotide sequence: TGTGCCAGCAGTTACGTAGCGGGAGTTGACCCCGGGGAGCTGTTTTTT. It translates to CASSYVAGVDPGELFF.

The chain employs TRBV12-3 or TRBV12-4 and TRBJ1-2; no reliable D call. V shed 2 bases and J shed 4 bases, with 11 bases lying between them. CDR3 size: 14 residues. The CDR3 nucleotides read TGTGCCAGCAGTTTAAGGACGATCTCCTATGGCTACACCTTC. Amino acid sequence: CASSLRTISYGYTF.

This clonotype was seen only a few times. This chain joins TRBV3-1 and TRBJ1-1; unclear D gene. V lost 1 base and J lost 1, with 10 bases in between. This CDR3 is built from 15 residues. Germline V CDR1 and CDR2: LGHDT, YNNKEL (reference sequence). The CDR3 reads CASSQGVAGNTEAFF. The CDR3 nucleotides are TGTGCCAGCAGCCAAGGGGTGGCGGGGAACACTGAAGCTTTCTTT.

The rearrangement links TRBV2 to TRBJ2-7; D not certain. This CDR3 is 13 amino acids long. Per the germline V gene, CDR1 is SNHLY and CDR2 is FYNNEI. Trimming stripped 2 bases from V and 2 bases from J, with 7 bases between. CDR3 bases: TGTGCCAGCAGTGAATGGACCCCCTACGAGCAGTACGTC. This codes for CASSEWTPYEQYV.

This clonotype came up a few times. This chain uses TRBV14 with TRBJ2-3; 9 nucleotides line up with TRBD1. The V and J ends lost 4 bases and 5 bases, in that order; junction bases with no gene match: 4. The CDR3 is 14 residues long. Germline assignment: CDR1 SGHDN and CDR2 FVKESK. CDR3 residues: CASSPGQGVDTQYF. Written as DNA, the CDR3 is TGTGCCAGCAGCCCGGGACAGGGTGTAGATACGCAGTATTTT.

The V and J genes are TRBV7-9 and TRBJ2-7; D possibly corresponds to TRBD1 (5 bases). Deletions cut 6 bases from V and 3 bases from J, with 18 bases between. Germline CDR1 SEHNR, CDR2 FQNEAQ (reference sequence). The CDR3 consists of 15 residues. The CDR3 protein is CASRSPLDNYYEQYF. The CDR3 DNA is TGTGCCAGCAGATCCCCCCTGGACAACTACTACGAGCAGTACTTC.

The chain carries TRBV4-3 and TRBJ2-7; 10 positions agree with TRBD2. Germline-derived CDR1 and CDR2 are LGHNA and YSLEER. The CDR3 is 16 residues long. J lost 6 bases, V lost 3 bases, and 11 bases had no gene match. The CDR3 region is CASSQGSSGSGREQYF. CDR3 nucleotide sequence: TGCGCCAGCAGCCAGGGCTCTAGCGGGAGTGGCCGCGAGCAGTACTTC.

This clonotype was detected a few times. The chain joins TRBV7-3 to TRBJ2-3; TRBD2 aligns across 7 bases. Trimming at V came to 0 bases and at J to 3 bases, leaving 12 bases not matched to a gene. The V gene's germline CDR1 is SGHTA and CDR2 FQGTGA. This CDR3 comprises 18 residues. The CDR3 loop reads CASSLTRGGGGWTDTQYF. Written as DNA, the CDR3 is TGTGCCAGCAGCTTAACGCGTGGTGGGGGGGGTTGGACAGATACGCAGTATTTT.

There are a few counts of this clonotype. The gene calls are TRBV12-3 or TRBV12-4 and TRBJ1-4; D ambiguous. The CDR3 runs to 13 residues. The V end lost 3 bases, the J end lost 8 bases, and 10 bases lay between the germline ends. The CDR3 nucleotides read TGTGCCAGCAGTTTCTGGGGATGGGAAAAACTGTTTTTT. Translated: CASSFWGWEKLFF.

There are many counts of this clonotype. In DNA, the CDR3 is TGTGCCAGCAGCCAGGGTAGCGGGGCTATGTACGAGCAGTACTTC. This codes for CASSQGSGAMYEQYF. The chain carries TRBV4-2 and TRBJ2-7; the match to TRBD2 covers 8 bases. Looked up from germline, CDR1 is LGHNA and CDR2 is YNFKEQ. The CDR3 has 15 residues. V trimming: 3 bases; J trimming: 4 bases; junction bases outside the gene matches: 8.

This clonotype has more than one count but fewer than ten. This rearrangement joins TRBV4-3 to TRBJ1-1, with TRBD1 identical over 8 bases. After removal of 3 bases from V and 1 base from J, the junction contained 1 base not matched to a gene. Germline V gives CDR1 LGHNA, CDR2 YSLEER. The CDR3 has 14 amino acids. Here the CDR3 DNA reads TGCGCCAGCAGCCAGGGACAGGAGAACACTGAAGCTTTCTTT. Amino acids: CASSQGQENTEAFF.

The chain employs TRBV20-1 and TRBJ2-7; 10 bases line up with TRBD1. This CDR3 region has 15 residues. V lost 6 bases and J lost 5; bases outside the gene matches: 13. The germline V gene encodes CDR1 DFQATT and CDR2 SNEGSKA (reference sequence). As DNA, the CDR3 is TGCAGTGCAAACGGACAGGGGGGGATCAGGGACGAGCAGTACTTC. This encodes CSANGQGGIRDEQYF.

This clonotype was picked up a small number of times. The genes are TRBV7-2 and TRBJ1-2, with 7 nucleotides matching TRBD1. The CDR3 contains 13 residues. V lost 1 base and J lost 8; bases outside the gene matches: 4. Germline values: CDR1 SGHTA, CDR2 FQGNSA. The DNA of the CDR3 is TGTGCCAGCAGCTTAGGACAGGGTATAGGCTACACCTTC. This sequence encodes CASSLGQGIGYTF.

This clonotype turned up a few times. The chain links TRBV7-9 to TRBJ1-1; D is unclear. Germline V gene lookup returns CDR1 SEHNR and CDR2 FQNEAQ (reference sequence). The CDR3 has 12 residues. V lost 1 base and J lost 6, with 6 bases in between. In DNA, the CDR3 is TGTGCCAGCAGCTTAGGGGCTTCTGAAGCTTTCTTT. As protein: CASSLGASEAFF.

The J gene is TRBJ2-1, the V gene TRBV18, with 11 bases matching TRBD2. The CDR3 has 18 residues. Germline values: CDR1 KGHSH, CDR2 LQKENI. Trimming at V came to 2 bases and at J to 8 bases, leaving 14 bases not matched to a gene. CDR3 nucleotides: TGTGCCAGCTCACCAACTATCATAGCGGGGGGGCGTACGGATGAGCAGTTCTTC. Translation: CASSPTIIAGGRTDEQFF. Full variable domain (outside the CDR3, taken from reference TRBV18 and TRBJ2-1): NAGVMQNPRHLVRRRGQEARLRCSPMKGHSHVYWYRQLPEEGLKFMVYLQKENIIDESGMPKERFSAEFPKEGPSILRIQQVVRGDSAAYFCASSPTIIAGGRTDEQFFGPGTRLTVL.